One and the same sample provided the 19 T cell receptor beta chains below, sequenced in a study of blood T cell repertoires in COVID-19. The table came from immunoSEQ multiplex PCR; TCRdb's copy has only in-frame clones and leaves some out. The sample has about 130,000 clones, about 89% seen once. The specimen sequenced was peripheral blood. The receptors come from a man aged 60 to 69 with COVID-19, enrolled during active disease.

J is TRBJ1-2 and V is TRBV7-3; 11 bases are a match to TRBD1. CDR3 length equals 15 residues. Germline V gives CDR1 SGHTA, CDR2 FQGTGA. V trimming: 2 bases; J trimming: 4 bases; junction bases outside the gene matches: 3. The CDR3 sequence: CASSLGQGATYGYTF. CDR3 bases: TGTGCCAGCAGCTTAGGACAGGGGGCGACCTATGGCTACACCTTC.

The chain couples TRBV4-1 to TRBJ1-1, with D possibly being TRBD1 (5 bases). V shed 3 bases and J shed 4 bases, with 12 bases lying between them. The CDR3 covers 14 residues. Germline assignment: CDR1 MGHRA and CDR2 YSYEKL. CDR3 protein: CASSQNRQSTEAFF. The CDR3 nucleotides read TGCGCCAGCAGCCAGAATAGACAGTCCACTGAAGCTTTCTTT.

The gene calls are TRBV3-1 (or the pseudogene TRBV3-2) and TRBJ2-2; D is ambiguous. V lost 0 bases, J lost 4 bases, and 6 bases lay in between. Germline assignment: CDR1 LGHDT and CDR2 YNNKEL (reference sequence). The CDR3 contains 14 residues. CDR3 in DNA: TGTGCCAGCAGCCAAGACAGTCTCACCGGGGAGCTGTTTTTT. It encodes CASSQDSLTGELFF.

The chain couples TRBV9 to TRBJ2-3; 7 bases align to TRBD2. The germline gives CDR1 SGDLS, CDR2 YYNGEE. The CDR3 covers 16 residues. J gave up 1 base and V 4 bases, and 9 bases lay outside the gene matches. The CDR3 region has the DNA TGTGCCAGCAGCCCATTGGGGGGGTTGGGCACAGATACGCAGTATTTT. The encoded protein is CASSPLGGLGTDTQYF.

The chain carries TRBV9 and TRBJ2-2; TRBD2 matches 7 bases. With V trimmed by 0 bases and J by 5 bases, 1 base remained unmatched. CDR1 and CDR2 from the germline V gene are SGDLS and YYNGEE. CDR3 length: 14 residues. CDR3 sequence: CASSVVGGTGELFF. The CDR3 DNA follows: TGTGCCAGCAGCGTAGTGGGGGGGACCGGGGAGCTGTTTTTT.

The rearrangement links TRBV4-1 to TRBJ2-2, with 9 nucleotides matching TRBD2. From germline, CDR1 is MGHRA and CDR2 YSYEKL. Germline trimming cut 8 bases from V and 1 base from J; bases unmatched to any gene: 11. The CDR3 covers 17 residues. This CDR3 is CASRAGGPSRNTGELFF. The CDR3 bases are TGCGCCAGCCGAGCGGGGGGCCCTTCCAGGAACACCGGGGAGCTGTTTTTT.

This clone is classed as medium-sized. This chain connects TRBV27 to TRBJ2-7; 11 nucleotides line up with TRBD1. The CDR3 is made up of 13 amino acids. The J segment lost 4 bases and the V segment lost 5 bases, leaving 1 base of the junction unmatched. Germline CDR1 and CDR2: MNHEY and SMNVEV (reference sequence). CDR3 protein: CASSGTGGYEQYF. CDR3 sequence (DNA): TGTGCCAGCAGTGGGACAGGGGGGTACGAGCAGTACTTC.

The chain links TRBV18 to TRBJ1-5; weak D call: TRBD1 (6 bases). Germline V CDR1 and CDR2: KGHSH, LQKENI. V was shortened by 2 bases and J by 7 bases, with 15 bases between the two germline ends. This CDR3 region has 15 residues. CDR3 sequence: CASSPTTGSKQPQHF. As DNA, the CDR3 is TGTGCCAGCTCACCAACCACAGGGTCCAAACAGCCCCAGCATTTT.

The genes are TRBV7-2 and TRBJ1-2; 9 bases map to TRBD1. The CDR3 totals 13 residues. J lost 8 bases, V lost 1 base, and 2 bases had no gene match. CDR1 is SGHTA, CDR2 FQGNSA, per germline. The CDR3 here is CASSLGQGGGYTF. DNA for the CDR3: TGTGCCAGCAGCTTAGGACAGGGGGGAGGCTACACCTTC.

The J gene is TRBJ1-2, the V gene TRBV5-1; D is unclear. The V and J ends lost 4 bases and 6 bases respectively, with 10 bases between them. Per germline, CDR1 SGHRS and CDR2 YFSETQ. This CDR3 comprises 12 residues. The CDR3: CASSLTKDGYTF. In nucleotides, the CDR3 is TGCGCCAGCAGCCTTACAAAAGATGGCTACACCTTC. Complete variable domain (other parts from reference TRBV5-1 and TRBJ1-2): KAGVTQTPRYLIKTRGQQVTLSCSPISGHRSVSWYQQTPGQGLQFLFEYFSETQRNKGNFPGRFSGRQFSNSRSEMNVSTLELGDSALYLCASSLTKDGYTFGSGTRLTVV.

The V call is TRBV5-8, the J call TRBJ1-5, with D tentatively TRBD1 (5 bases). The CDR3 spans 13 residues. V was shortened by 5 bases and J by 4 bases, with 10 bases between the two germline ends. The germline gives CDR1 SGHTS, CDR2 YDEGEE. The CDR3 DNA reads TGTGCCAGCAGTTTCGGGACTAATCAGCCCCAGCATTTT. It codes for CASSFGTNQPQHF.

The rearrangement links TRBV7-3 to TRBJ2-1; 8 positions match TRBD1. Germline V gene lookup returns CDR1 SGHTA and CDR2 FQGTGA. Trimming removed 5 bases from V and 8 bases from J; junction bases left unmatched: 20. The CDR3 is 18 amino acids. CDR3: CASSPSGRRDRKNDEQFF. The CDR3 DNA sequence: TGTGCCAGCAGCCCTTCCGGACGCCGGGACAGGAAAAATGATGAGCAGTTCTTC.

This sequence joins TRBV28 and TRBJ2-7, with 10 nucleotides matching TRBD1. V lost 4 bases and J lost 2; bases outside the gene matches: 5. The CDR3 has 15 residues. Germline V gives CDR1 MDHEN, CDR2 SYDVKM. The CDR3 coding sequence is TGTGCCAGCAGTTCAATAGGACAGGGGGCCTACGAGCAGTACTTC. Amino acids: CASSSIGQGAYEQYF.

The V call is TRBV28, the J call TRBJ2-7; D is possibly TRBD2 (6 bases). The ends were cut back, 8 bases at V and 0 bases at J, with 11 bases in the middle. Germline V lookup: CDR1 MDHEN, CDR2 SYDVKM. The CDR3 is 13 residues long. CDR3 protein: CASGHGSSYEQYF. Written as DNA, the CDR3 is TGTGCCAGCGGTCACGGGAGCTCCTACGAGCAGTACTTC.

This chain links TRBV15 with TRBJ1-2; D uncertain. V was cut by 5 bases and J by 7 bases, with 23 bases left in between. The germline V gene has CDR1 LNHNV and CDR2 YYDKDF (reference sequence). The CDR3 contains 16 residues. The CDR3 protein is CATSLQGRPRGRGYTF. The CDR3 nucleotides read TGTGCCACCAGCCTACAAGGGAGGCCACGTGGACGTGGCTACACCTTC.

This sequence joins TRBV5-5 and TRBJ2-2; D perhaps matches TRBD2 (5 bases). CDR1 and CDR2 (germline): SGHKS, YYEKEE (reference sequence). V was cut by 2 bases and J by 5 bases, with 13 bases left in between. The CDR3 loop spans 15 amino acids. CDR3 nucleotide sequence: TGTGCCAGCAGCTTTGGTAGAGGGTTGACCGGGGAGCTGTTTTTT. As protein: CASSFGRGLTGELFF.

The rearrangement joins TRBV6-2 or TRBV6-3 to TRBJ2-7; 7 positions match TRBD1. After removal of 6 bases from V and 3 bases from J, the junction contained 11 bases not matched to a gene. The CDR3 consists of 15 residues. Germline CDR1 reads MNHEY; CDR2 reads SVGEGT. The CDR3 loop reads CASSSRTGRNYEQYF. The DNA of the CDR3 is TGTGCCAGCAGCTCAAGGACAGGTAGGAACTACGAGCAGTACTTC.

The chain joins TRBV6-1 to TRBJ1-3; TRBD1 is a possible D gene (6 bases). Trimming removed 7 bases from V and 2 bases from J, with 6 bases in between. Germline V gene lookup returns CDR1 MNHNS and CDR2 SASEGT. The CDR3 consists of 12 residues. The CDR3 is CASKGAGNTIYF. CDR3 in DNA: TGTGCCAGCAAGGGGGCTGGAAACACCATATATTTT.

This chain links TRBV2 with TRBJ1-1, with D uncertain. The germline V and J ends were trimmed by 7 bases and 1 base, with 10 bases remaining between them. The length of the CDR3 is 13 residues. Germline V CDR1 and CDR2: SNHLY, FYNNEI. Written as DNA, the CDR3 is TGTGCCAGCACCCGAGAGGAGAACACTGAAGCTTTCTTT. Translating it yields CASTREENTEAFF.